The 30 T cell receptor beta chains below all came from one sample that was sequenced in a study of Ad26.COV2.S vaccination and SARS-CoV-2 variants. The repertoire was sequenced with immunoSEQ multiplex PCR; TCRdb's copy has only in-frame clones and lacks some. This table has fewer than 600,000 clones, 80% to 90% appearing once. As for treatment: 15 to 20 received Ad26.COV2.S at low or high dose, single or two shots; 5 received placebo; per-sample allocation not given. Samples analyzed were those drawn on day 63 after the first vaccine or placebo injection. This specimen consisted of peripheral blood, obtained in a trial of Ad26.COV2.S vaccine versus placebo. These receptor sequences come from a person aged 18-60 years who received the Ad26.COV2.S COVID-19 vaccine or a placebo.

In the case of this clone: Here the CDR3 omits its conserved ending phenylalanine or tryptophan, so a read error is the likely source. No DNA is shown, since the ends of the CDR3 on it are uncertain; the CDR3 is the one TCRdb lists. V gene TRBV28 combines with J gene TRBJ1-2; TRBD1 is the table's D call, not checked against the DNA. Germline V gives CDR1 MDHEN, CDR2 SYDVKM. 11 amino acids form the CDR3, both terminal residues included. CDR3 in amino acids: CASRGQGILFL.

The chain combines TRBV27 with TRBJ2-7; the D call may be TRBD1 or TRBD2 (6 bases each). This CDR3 comprises 14 residues. V was cut by 5 bases and J by 3 bases, with 14 bases left in between. Germline lookup yields CDR1 MNHEY and CDR2 SMNVEV (reference sequence). The CDR3, as DNA: TGTGCCAGCAGTCCGAGGGGGGCGGTCTACGAGCAGTACTTC. It is translated as CASSPRGAVYEQYF.

CDR3 nucleotides: TGTGCCTGGAGTAGGACAGGTAGCCTGTACGAGCAGTACTTC. Its protein product is CAWSRTGSLYEQYF. The chain uses TRBV30 and TRBJ2-7, with 7 bases aligning to TRBD1. V lost 2 bases and J lost 4; bases outside the gene matches: 8. CDR3 size: 14 residues. CDR1 is GTSNPN and CDR2 is SVGIG in the germline V gene (reference sequence).

This chain joins TRBV27 and TRBJ2-3; D is uncertain. Germline-derived CDR1 and CDR2 are MNHEY and SMNVEV (reference sequence). The V end was cut by 6 bases, the J end by 3 bases, with 16 bases between. CDR3 size: 15 residues. As DNA, the CDR3 is TGTGCCAGCAGCCCGCGGTTGGGGATAACAGATACGCAGTATTTT. Protein sequence: CASSPRLGITDTQYF.

The chain employs TRBV6-5 and TRBJ2-2, with D possibly being TRBD1 (5 bases). CDR1 and CDR2 (germline): MNHEY, SVGAGI. Trimming left V 11 bases short and J 1 base short, with 8 bases between. The CDR3 is 12 amino acids. CDR3 bases: TGTGCCGAAGGGGAGAACACCGGGGAGCTGTTTTTT. This sequence encodes CAEGENTGELFF.

The chain joins TRBV5-4 to TRBJ2-3; possible D gene TRBD2, 5 bases. The V end was cut by 1 base, the J end by 0 bases, with 18 bases between. Germline V gene data show CDR1 as SGHNT and CDR2 as YYREEE (reference sequence). CDR3 length equals 18 residues. CDR3 residues: CASSLYGLALGSTDTQYF. CDR3 in DNA: TGTGCCAGCAGCTTGTATGGCCTGGCACTAGGTAGCACAGATACGCAGTATTTT.

V and J are TRBV19 and TRBJ2-2; 8 nucleotides match TRBD2. Germline assignment: CDR1 LNHDA and CDR2 SQIVND (reference sequence). This CDR3 region has 14 residues. After removal of 3 bases from V and 7 bases from J, the junction contained 4 bases not matched to a gene. CDR3 in DNA: TGTGCCAGTAGTATTATAGGGACTAGCGGGGAGCTGTTTTTT. Protein: CASSIIGTSGELFF.

The genes are TRBV4-1 and TRBJ2-1, with no clear D. This CDR3 is 18 amino acids long. Germline loops: CDR1 MGHRA, CDR2 YSYEKL. The V end was cut by 4 bases, the J end by 7 bases, with 26 bases between. For the CDR3, the DNA is TGCGCCAGCAGCCTAACTTCAGGTGGGTCCCTCCTTGGGAATGAGCAGTTCTTC. It codes for CASSLTSGGSLLGNEQFF.

This clone has only a few counts. J is TRBJ2-7 and V is TRBV4-2, with D possibly being TRBD1 (6 bases). Trimming left V 0 bases short and J 0 bases short, with 12 bases between. The CDR3 spans 16 residues. Germline V gene lookup returns CDR1 LGHNA and CDR2 YNFKEQ. In DNA, the CDR3 is TGTGCCAGCAGCCAAGAGCACAGGGCGAGCTCCTACGAGCAGTACTTC. It yields the protein CASSQEHRASSYEQYF.

The chain combines TRBV30 with TRBJ2-3; D is unclear. Trimming removed 0 bases from V and 4 bases from J, with 8 bases in between. Germline assignment: CDR1 GTSNPN and CDR2 SVGIG (reference sequence). The CDR3 has 13 residues. CDR3 sequence: CAWSVHLADTQYF. The CDR3 DNA reads as TGTGCCTGGAGTGTACATCTGGCAGATACGCAGTATTTT.

The gene calls are TRBV7-2 and TRBJ1-2; D might be TRBD1 (5 bases). The CDR3 length is 15 residues. Per the germline V gene, CDR1 is SGHTA and CDR2 is FQGNSA. Between the trimmed V and J ends, which lost 2 bases and 13 bases, there was a span of 23 bases. The CDR3 protein is CASSLYPERQFLVTF. CDR3 nucleotide sequence: TGTGCCAGCAGCTTATACCCGGAAAGACAGTTTCTCGTCACCTTC.

This sequence joins TRBV5-1 and TRBJ2-2, with D perhaps TRBD2 (6 bases). CDR1 is SGHRS and CDR2 is YFSETQ in the germline V gene. CDR3 size: 14 residues. V was clipped by 0 bases and J by 8 bases, with 11 bases between them. The CDR3 region has the DNA TGCGCCAGCAGCTTGGCCGGGAGTTGGGGGGAGCTGTTTTTT. Protein sequence: CASSLAGSWGELFF.

The CDR3 bases are TGTGCCAGCAGCAAAAACGGGGGACAAGAGACCCAGTACTTC. As protein: CASSKNGGQETQYF. The chain recombines TRBV7-2 with TRBJ2-5; D is possibly TRBD2 (6 bases). With 5 bases removed from V and 2 bases from J, the gap between germline ends came to 12 bases. The CDR3 contains 14 residues. Germline V gene sequence: CDR1 SGHTA, CDR2 FQGNSA.

The V call is TRBV15, the J call TRBJ2-5; TRBD2 agrees at 13 bases. The CDR3 consists of 17 residues. From germline, CDR1 is LNHNV and CDR2 YYDKDF (reference sequence). With V trimmed by 0 bases and J by 3 bases, 4 bases remained unmatched. The CDR3 region is CATSRDGLAGVEETQYF. The CDR3 DNA sequence: TGTGCCACCAGCAGAGATGGACTAGCGGGAGTGGAAGAGACCCAGTACTTC.

The rearrangement joins TRBV19 to TRBJ2-7; 7 bases map to TRBD1. Germline V CDR1 and CDR2: LNHDA, SQIVND (reference sequence). Unmatched junction bases numbered 7, after V lost 8 bases and J lost 3 bases. CDR3 size: 13 residues. The CDR3, as DNA: TGTGCCAGTTCTACAGGGGCAGGCTACGAGCAGTACTTC. Protein sequence: CASSTGAGYEQYF.

This chain links TRBV11-2 with TRBJ2-2; D possibly corresponds to TRBD2 (5 bases). V was shortened by 5 bases and J by 2 bases, with 12 bases between the two germline ends. The CDR3 sequence is 15 residues long. Per germline, CDR1 SGHAT and CDR2 FQNNGV. The CDR3 loop reads CASSLRSGNTGELFF. The DNA of the CDR3 is TGTGCCAGCAGCCTCAGGAGCGGCAACACCGGGGAGCTGTTTTTT.

The V and J genes are TRBV27 and TRBJ2-7, with 12 bases matching TRBD2. The junction had 5 bases not matched to a gene; V was cut back by 6 bases and J by 2 bases. Germline V gene data show CDR1 as MNHEY and CDR2 as SMNVEV (reference sequence). The CDR3 consists of 15 residues. The CDR3 here is CASSRGLAGTYEQYF. The CDR3 DNA follows: TGTGCCAGCAGCCGTGGACTAGCGGGAACCTACGAGCAGTACTTC.

CDR3 in DNA: TGTGCCAGCAGCTCCCCGACCCCGGGGAATGGCTACACCTTC. Protein product: CASSSPTPGNGYTF. The chain is built from TRBV7-2 and TRBJ1-2; D unclear. Germline CDR1 and CDR2: SGHTA and FQGNSA. The V and J ends lost 4 bases and 6 bases respectively, with 15 bases between them. This CDR3 has 14 amino acids.

The chain's CDR3 is CASSNTDGDYGYTF. The CDR3 bases are TGTGCCAGCAGCAACACGGACGGCGACTATGGCTACACCTTC. V and J are TRBV9 and TRBJ1-2; D gene unclear. Trimming removed 4 bases at V and 3 bases at J, with 13 bases between. CDR3 length: 14 amino acids. CDR1 and CDR2 from the germline V gene are SGDLS and YYNGEE. Using reference TRBV9 and TRBJ1-2 for the parts outside the CDR3, the full variable domain is DSGVTQTPKHLITATGQRVTLRCSPRSGDLSVYWYQQSLDQGLQFLIQYYNGEERAKGNILERFSAQQFPDLHSELNLSSLELGDSALYFCASSNTDGDYGYTFGSGTRLTVV.

As to this clone: The junction shows a germline mismatch at one end, possibly a read error. The gene calls are TRBV7-9 and TRBJ1-1; no clear D. The CDR3 length is 15 residues. CDR1 is SEHNR, CDR2 FQNEAQ, per germline (reference sequence). The CDR3 loop is CASRSQIVLNAEAFF. CDR3 nucleotides: TGTGCCAGCAGGAGTCAGATCGTACTGAACGCTGAAGCTTTCTTT.

The V call is TRBV11-3, the J call TRBJ2-7, with 8 bases aligning to TRBD1. The CDR3 loop spans 14 amino acids. Germline assignment: CDR1 SGHNT and CDR2 YENEEA. J lost 6 bases, V lost 4 bases, and 8 bases had no gene match. CDR3 loop: CASSSGGQGGEQYF. In nucleotides, the CDR3 is TGTGCCAGCAGCTCAGGTGGACAGGGTGGCGAGCAGTACTTC.

The J gene is TRBJ2-2, the V gene TRBV5-1; D is undetermined. The germline V gene encodes CDR1 SGHRS and CDR2 YFSETQ. The V end was cut by 2 bases, the J end by 4 bases, with 9 bases between. The CDR3 is made up of 14 amino acids. CDR3 in DNA: TGCGCCAGCAGCTTCTCACAGCCCACCGGGGAGCTGTTTTTT. It yields the protein CASSFSQPTGELFF.

CDR3 coding DNA: TGTGCCAGTAGAGGGGCAGGAACCACTAGCAATCAGCCCCAGCATTTT. It is translated as CASRGAGTTSNQPQHF. The chain has TRBV19 and TRBJ1-5; D perhaps matches TRBD1 (5 bases). The germline V gene has CDR1 LNHDA and CDR2 SQIVND (reference sequence). Trimming pared 6 bases from V and 0 bases from J, leaving 15 bases between. CDR3 length: 16 amino acids.

The chain has TRBV20-1 and TRBJ2-2, with TRBD2 matching 9 bases. The V gene's germline CDR1 is DFQATT and CDR2 SNEGSKA (reference sequence). V trimming: 3 bases; J trimming: 6 bases; junction bases outside the gene matches: 20. The CDR3 contains 19 residues. The CDR3 nucleotides are TGCAGTGCTAGTCTCCTAGCGGGACAATCCTATAGGCCTGCCGGGGAGCTGTTTTTT. Translating gives CSASLLAGQSYRPAGELFF.

The chain carries TRBV4-3 and TRBJ2-3; D is undetermined. V lost 0 bases, J lost 6 bases, and 13 bases lay in between. The germline V gene encodes CDR1 LGHNA and CDR2 YSLEER. CDR3 length equals 15 residues. The DNA for the CDR3 is TGCGCCAGCAGCCAAGATCGAACTGGTCTCGATACGCAGTATTTT. This gives the protein CASSQDRTGLDTQYF.

This clone has just a few counts. This chain connects TRBV19 to TRBJ1-1, with D tentatively TRBD1 (5 bases). The germline V gene encodes CDR1 LNHDA and CDR2 SQIVND (reference sequence). Trimming left V 3 bases short and J 8 bases short, with 16 bases between. This CDR3 contains 14 residues. As DNA, the CDR3 is TGTGCCAGTAGTATTGACAGTTTGCCCAACGAAGCTTTCTTT. This gives the protein CASSIDSLPNEAFF.

The V call is TRBV18, the J call TRBJ2-7; 9 positions agree with TRBD1. J gave up 1 base and V 4 bases, and 8 bases lay outside the gene matches. The CDR3 consists of 16 residues. The germline gives CDR1 KGHSH, CDR2 LQKENI. CDR3 loop: CASSLGTGRMSYEQYF. CDR3 DNA sequence: TGTGCCAGCTCACTAGGGACAGGGCGGATGTCCTACGAGCAGTACTTC.

This chain links TRBV28 with TRBJ1-6; D is undetermined. The CDR3 length is 15 residues. The germline V gene has CDR1 MDHEN and CDR2 SYDVKM. V was clipped by 1 base and J by 5 bases, with 9 bases between them. The DNA for the CDR3 is TGTGCCAGCAGTTTATTGACACCTAATAATTCACCCCTCCACTTT. As protein: CASSLLTPNNSPLHF.

This clone was seen only once. The rearrangement uses TRBV20-1 and TRBJ2-3; D is unclear. The CDR3 has 11 amino acids. V lost 7 bases, J lost 1 base, and 6 bases lay in between. Germline values: CDR1 DFQATT, CDR2 SNEGSKA (reference sequence). In DNA form, the CDR3 reads TGCAGTGAAAAGGGCACAGATACGCAGTATTTT. It yields the protein CSEKGTDTQYF.

The chain is built from TRBV5-1 and TRBJ1-2; D is ambiguous. The CDR3 spans 14 residues. Trimming stripped 3 bases from V and 5 bases from J, with 14 bases between. Germline CDR1 and CDR2: SGHRS and YFSETQ. The CDR3 DNA follows: TGCGCCAGCAGCTGGGGAGGAGGATCTTATGGCTACACCTTC. This sequence encodes CASSWGGGSYGYTF.